This T cell receptor (beta chain) was sequenced for a study of T-cell memory formation after mild COVID-19. Study-wide results and caveats: Some SARS-CoV-2-responding clones were already detected in memory before infection.

Worth noting for this clonotype: Its cognate antigen is unknown.

Using its own MiXCR run on the 5' RACE reads, TCRdb lists one record per CDR3 protein. The sample contains 85,000 to 120,000 distinct CDR3 sequences, around 12% of which appear only once. With 4 bases removed from V and 0 bases from J, the gap between germline ends came to 13 bases. The CDR3 totals 16 residues. Per the germline V gene, CDR1 is SGDLS and CDR2 is YYNGEE. V and J are TRBV9 and TRBJ2-2; D perhaps matches TRBD2 (5 bases). Source material: PBMCs or a T cell subset sorted from them (not recorded which). This receptor was identified in an adult woman who had mild COVID-19 (a few samples of this study predate the infection). Cell type and time point are not known. The CDR3 DNA follows: TGTGCCAGCAGCTCCAATGAGGGAGCGAACACCGGGGAGCTGTTTTTT. Protein sequence: CASSSNEGANTGELFF.